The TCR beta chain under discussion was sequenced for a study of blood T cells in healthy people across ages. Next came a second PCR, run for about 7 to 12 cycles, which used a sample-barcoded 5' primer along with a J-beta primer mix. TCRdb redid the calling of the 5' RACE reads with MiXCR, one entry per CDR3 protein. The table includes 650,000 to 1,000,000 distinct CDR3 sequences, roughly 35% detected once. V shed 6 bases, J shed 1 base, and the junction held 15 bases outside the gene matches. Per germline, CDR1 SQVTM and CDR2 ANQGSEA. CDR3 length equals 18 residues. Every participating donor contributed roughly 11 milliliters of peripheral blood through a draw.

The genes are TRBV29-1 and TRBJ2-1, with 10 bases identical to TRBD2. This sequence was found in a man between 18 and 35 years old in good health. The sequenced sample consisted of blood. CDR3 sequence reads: CSVGPTLAGVGSYNEQFF. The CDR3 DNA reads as TGCAGCGTCGGGCCCACTCTAGCGGGAGTGGGGTCCTACAATGAGCAGTTCTTC.